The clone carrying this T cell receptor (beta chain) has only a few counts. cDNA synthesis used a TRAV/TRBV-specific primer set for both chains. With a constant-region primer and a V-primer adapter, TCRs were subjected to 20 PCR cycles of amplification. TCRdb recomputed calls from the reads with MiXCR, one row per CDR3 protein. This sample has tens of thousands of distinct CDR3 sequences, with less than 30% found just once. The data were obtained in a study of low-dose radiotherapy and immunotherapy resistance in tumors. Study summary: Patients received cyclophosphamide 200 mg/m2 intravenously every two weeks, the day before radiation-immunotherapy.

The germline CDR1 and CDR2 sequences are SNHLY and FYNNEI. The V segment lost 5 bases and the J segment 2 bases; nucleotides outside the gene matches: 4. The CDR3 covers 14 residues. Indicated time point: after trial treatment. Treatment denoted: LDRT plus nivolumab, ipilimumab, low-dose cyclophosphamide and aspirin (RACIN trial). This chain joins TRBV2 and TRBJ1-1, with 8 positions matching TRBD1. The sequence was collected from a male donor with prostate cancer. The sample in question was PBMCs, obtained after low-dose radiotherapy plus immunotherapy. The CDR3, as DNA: TGTGCCAGCAGTTCGGACAGGGCAAACACTGAAGCTTTCTTT. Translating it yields CASSSDRANTEAFF.